This TCR beta chain comes out of a study of T cell repertoires in cytomegalovirus infection. Findings and caveats of the study: Across the ex vivo response, the dominant clonotypes were HLA-C-restricted CMV-specific TCR beta clonotypes.

TCRdb re-derived calls from the reads in MiXCR, one entry per CDR3 protein. The sample has some 480,000 distinct CDR3 sequences, roughly a third seen once. Germline V gene lookup returns CDR1 SGHRS and CDR2 YFSETQ. The CDR3 contains 15 residues. V was clipped by 1 base and J by 2 bases; unmatched bases: 5. For this clonotype: What it binds is not known.

The chain carries TRBV5-1 and TRBJ2-5, with 7 bases that match TRBD1. The receptor comes from a human donor in good health (CMV status not recorded). Some clones in this sample may be carry-over from other donors' samples. Sequencing was performed on cultured PBMCs, taken from culture after CMV antigen stimulation. The chain's CDR3 is CASSLRRGQQETQYF. CDR3 coding DNA: TGCGCCAGCAGCTTGCGTAGGGGACAGCAAGAGACCCAGTACTTC.